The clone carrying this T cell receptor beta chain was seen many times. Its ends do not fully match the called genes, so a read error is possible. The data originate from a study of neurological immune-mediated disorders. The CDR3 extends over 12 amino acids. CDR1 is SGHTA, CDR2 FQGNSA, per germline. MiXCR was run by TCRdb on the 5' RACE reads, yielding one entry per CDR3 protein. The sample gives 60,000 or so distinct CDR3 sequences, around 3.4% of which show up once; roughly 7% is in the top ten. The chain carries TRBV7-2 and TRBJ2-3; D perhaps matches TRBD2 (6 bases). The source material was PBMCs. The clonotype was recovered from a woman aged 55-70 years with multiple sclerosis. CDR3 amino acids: CASSLSFGGNFF. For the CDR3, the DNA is TGTGCCAGCAGCCTTAGTTTCGGGGGAAACTTTTTT.